Here is one TCR beta chain with its context. Each individual donor underwent a draw of about 11 milliliters of peripheral blood. Germline V gene sequence: CDR1 SGHTA, CDR2 FQGTGA. V dropped 0 bases and J dropped 2 bases, with 9 bases sitting between them. This CDR3 is built from 15 residues. This sample is drawn from a study of blood T cells in healthy people across ages. For the second PCR, which ran for about 6 to 12 cycles, a sample-barcoded 5' primer and a J-beta primer mix were used. TCRdb used MiXCR to reprocess the 5' RACE reads, holding one entry per CDR3 protein. The profile shows about a million distinct CDR3 sequences, 45% to 60% of them singletons.

The sample consisted of blood. This TCR came from a woman aged 55-70 years in good health. The chain couples TRBV7-3 to TRBJ2-3; tentatively, D is TRBD2 (6 bases). CDR3 in amino acids: CASSLTSGPTDTQYF. CDR3 nucleotides: TGTGCCAGCAGCTTAACTAGCGGACCCACAGATACGCAGTATTTT.